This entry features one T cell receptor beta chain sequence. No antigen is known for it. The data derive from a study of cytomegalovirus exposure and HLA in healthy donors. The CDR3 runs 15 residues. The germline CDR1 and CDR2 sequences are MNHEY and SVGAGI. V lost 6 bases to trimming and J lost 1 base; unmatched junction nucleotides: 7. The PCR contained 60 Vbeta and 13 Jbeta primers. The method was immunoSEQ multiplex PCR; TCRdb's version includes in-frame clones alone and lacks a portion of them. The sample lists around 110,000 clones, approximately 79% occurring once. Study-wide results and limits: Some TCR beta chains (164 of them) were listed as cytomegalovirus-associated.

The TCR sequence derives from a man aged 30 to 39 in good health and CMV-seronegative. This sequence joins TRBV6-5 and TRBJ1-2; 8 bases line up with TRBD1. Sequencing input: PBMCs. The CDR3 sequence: CASRTDRAGNYGYTF. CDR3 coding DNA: TGTGCCAGCAGAACGGACAGGGCGGGTAACTATGGCTACACCTTC.